The entry below gives a single TCR beta chain sequence along with its context. Its antigen is currently unknown. The CDR3 has 14 residues. Looked up from germline, CDR1 is SGHNT and CDR2 is YYREEE (reference sequence). Trimming took 0 bases from V and 4 from J, leaving 10 bases between them. Together with a sample-barcoded 5' primer, a J-beta primer mix was included in a second PCR lasting about 7 to 11 cycles. Unique molecular identifiers of 12 random nucleotides labeled each cDNA. One entry per CDR3 protein, called by TCRdb with MiXCR from the 5' RACE reads. The sample lists around 1.5 million distinct CDR3 sequences; approximately 38% were seen once. The source of the sample is a study of blood T cells in healthy people across ages. Looking at the study overall: Through template switching, about one barcoded beta molecule was captured per two T cells, as measured in model experiments. Study observations and caveats: In these data, TCR beta diversity tracked strongly with naive T cell percentage. More naive CD4+ cells and higher diversity marked long-lived donors relative to aged donors.

The sequence was collected from a woman aged 18 to 35 in good health. Sequenced input: blood. The chain is built from TRBV5-4 and TRBJ2-5; tentative D call: TRBD1 (6 bases). CDR3 nucleotide sequence: TGTGCCAGCAGCTTGGCTCCAGGGGCAGAGACCCAGTACTTC. Amino acids: CASSLAPGAETQYF.